Sequencing of this T cell receptor beta chain was carried out in a study of cytomegalovirus exposure and HLA in healthy donors. Whole-study results and caveats: Across donors, presence/absence analyses took sequencing depth to be roughly uniform. The study found most TCR sequences rare, yet found some public TCRs in many donors. Cytomegalovirus-associated TCR beta chains were listed, numbering some 170. In an earlier analysis, productive rearrangement rates for most beta V segments clustered near 87% or 30%.

The PCR ran on 60 Vbeta and 13 Jbeta primers. Produced via immunoSEQ multiplex PCR; TCRdb's table is partial and in-frame only. The sample lists under 200,000 clones; less than 90% were seen once. Germline CDR1 is SGDLS and CDR2 is YYNGEE. With 0 bases removed from V and 7 bases from J, the gap between germline ends came to 14 bases. The CDR3 is 16 residues long. Comment on this clone: Its specificity is unknown.

The source material was PBMCs. This chain links TRBV9 with TRBJ1-6; D ambiguous. The receptor was derived from a woman under 30 in good health and CMV-seronegative. CDR3 residues: CASSVAYPGENSPLHF. As DNA, the CDR3 is TGTGCCAGCAGCGTAGCCTACCCTGGAGAGAATTCACCCCTCCACTTT.